This T cell receptor beta chain emerged from a study of identical twins. TCRdb re-called the 5' RACE reads with MiXCR, one entry per CDR3 protein. The table shows approximately 700,000 distinct CDR3 sequences, with 5.5% to 7.5% occurring only once. This clonotype occurred many times. The antigen remains unidentified. Whole-study results and caveats: In monozygotic twins, models underestimated the sharing of out-of-frame TCR alpha. For cord blood, abundant beta clonotypes had fewer insertions, unlike memory repertoires, which showed none.

Trimming removed 1 base from V and 1 base from J, with 10 bases in between. CDR3 length: 15 amino acids. From germline, CDR1 is KGHSH and CDR2 LQKENI. The chain employs TRBV18 and TRBJ1-1, with D unclear. The sequenced sample was naive T cells sorted from blood. The source of this sequence is a man aged 18 to 29 in good health. CDR3 DNA sequence: TGTGCCAGCTCACCACGTAGAGACCCGAACACTGAAGCTTTCTTT. It specifies CASSPRRDPNTEAFF.